This note documents a single TCR beta chain sequence. Its antigen is still unknown. Likely a read error: the CDR3 ends without its conserved phenylalanine or tryptophan. These data come from a study of tumor-infiltrating lymphocytes in primary liver carcinoma. About the research overall: The patients, men and women alike, were aged 30 to 69 years. Samples produced roughly 3.65 to 7.5 million productive TCRbeta reads, comparable across tissue types. Study-level findings and limits: Only about 7.5-25% of top clones appeared in all five tumor regions.

The V and J ends lost 10 bases and 5 bases, in that order; junction bases with no gene match: 9. There are 13 residues in the CDR3. Germline CDR1 SEHNR, CDR2 FQNEAQ (reference sequence). Production of TCR beta cDNA used roughly 480 ng total RNA together with a constant-region primer. A slightly modified ARM-PCR protocol with three nested multiplex PCR rounds produced these TCR beta libraries. The study ran its first two PCR rounds for nine to ten cycles each, using TRBV1-TRBV30 forward primers and a C-beta reverse primer. TCRdb reanalysed the multiplex PCR reads using MiXCR and keeps one entry per CDR3 protein. The sample records some 50,000 distinct CDR3 sequences, around 64% being singletons. Starting material for RNA and DNA co-extraction consisted of about 17-34 mg of unsorted bulk tissue. Donors were untreated and chronically infected with HBV.

This sequence originates from a man aged 35 to 55 with primary liver carcinoma and hepatitis B virus infection. Sequencing was carried out using liver tumor tissue from sampling region 5. The subset denotes: tumor region T5, tumor centre. V is TRBV7-9 and J is TRBJ1-1; TRBD1 matches at 8 bases. CDR3 DNA: TGTGCCACCGTGGACAGGGCGGGGACTGAAGCTTTCCTT. Translating gives CATVDRAGTEAFL.